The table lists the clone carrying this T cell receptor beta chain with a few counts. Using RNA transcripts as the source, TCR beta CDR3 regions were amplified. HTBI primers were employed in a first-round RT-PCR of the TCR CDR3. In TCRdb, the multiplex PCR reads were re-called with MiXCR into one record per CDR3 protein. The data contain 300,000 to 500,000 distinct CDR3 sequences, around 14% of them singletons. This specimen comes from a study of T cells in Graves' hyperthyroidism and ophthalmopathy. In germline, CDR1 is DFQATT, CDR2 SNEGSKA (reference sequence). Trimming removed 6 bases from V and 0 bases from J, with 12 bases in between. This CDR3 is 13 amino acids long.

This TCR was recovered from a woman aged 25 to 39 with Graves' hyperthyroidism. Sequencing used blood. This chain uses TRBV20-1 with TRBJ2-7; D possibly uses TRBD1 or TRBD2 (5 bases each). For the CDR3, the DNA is TGCAGTGCACGATGGGACCTCTCCTACGAGCAGTACTTC. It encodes CSARWDLSYEQYF.